This section outlines one T cell receptor beta chain sequence together with its context. This sample was included in a study of Ad26.COV2.S vaccination and SARS-CoV-2 variants. This CDR3 spans 12 amino acids. The V end was cut by 8 bases, the J end by 8 bases, with 18 bases between. Per germline, CDR1 GTSNPN and CDR2 SVGIG (reference sequence). Stated treatment: some 20 received Ad26.COV2.S at low or high dose, single or two shots; several received placebo; per-sample allocation not given. Sample collection was performed on day 63 after the first vaccine or placebo injection. Using immunoSEQ multiplex PCR, the repertoire was profiled, and TCRdb retains in-frame clones only, with some absent. The sample records some 340,000 clones, about 86% being singletons.

The TCR was taken from a person aged 18 to 65 who received the Ad26.COV2.S COVID-19 vaccine or a placebo. This chain uses TRBV30 with TRBJ1-1; possibly TRBD1 for D (6 bases). This specimen was peripheral blood, taken in a trial of Ad26.COV2.S vaccine versus placebo. The CDR3 sequence: CATGTPLGEAFF. CDR3 bases: TGTGCCACCGGGACACCACTGGGCGAAGCTTTCTTT.